Each of the 23 T cell receptor beta chains below was sequenced from the same sample in a study of shared clonotypes between healthy human individuals. Naive CD8 cells lacked CD45RO and underwent positive selection for CCR7, leaving out terminally differentiated effector memory CD45RA+ cells. The data were produced by immunoSEQ multiplex PCR, yet TCRdb's version contains in-frame clones alone and is incomplete. The sample includes 1.5 million to 2.5 million clones, around 96% of them seen just once. The sequenced material came from naive CD8+ T cells sorted from blood. All receptors come from a man aged 18 to 29 in good health.

This CDR3 reads CASGETGEGSDTQYF. The CDR3 DNA sequence: TGTGCCAGCGGAGAGACGGGGGAAGGTTCAGATACGCAGTATTTT. This chain connects TRBV2 to TRBJ2-3, with D possibly TRBD2 on 6 matching bases. This CDR3 has 15 amino acids. Germline loops: CDR1 SNHLY, CDR2 FYNNEI. V shed 8 bases and J shed 4 bases, with 19 bases lying between them.

The chain employs TRBV27 and TRBJ1-3; no clear D gene. V was shortened by 5 bases and J by 0 bases, with 8 bases between the two germline ends. Germline CDR1 reads MNHEY; CDR2 reads SMNVEV (reference sequence). The CDR3 covers 14 residues. CDR3 DNA: TGTGCCAGCAGTACTACGAGCTCTGGAAACACCATATATTTT. Protein sequence: CASSTTSSGNTIYF.

The rearrangement joins TRBV28 to TRBJ1-2; perhaps TRBD1 as D (5 bases). Trimming took 6 bases from V and 8 from J, leaving 28 bases between them. The germline V gene encodes CDR1 MDHEN and CDR2 SYDVKM. The CDR3 contains 17 residues. CDR3 region: CASSPQRGTAVPFGYTF. CDR3 in DNA: TGTGCCAGCAGCCCTCAGCGGGGGACGGCCGTTCCTTTCGGCTACACCTTC.

The chain is built from TRBV15 and TRBJ2-7; D unresolved. The CDR3 extends over 16 amino acids. Looked up from germline, CDR1 is LNHNV and CDR2 is YYDKDF (reference sequence). V lost 0 bases and J lost 1, with 13 bases in between. The CDR3 bases are TGTGCCACCAGCAGAGATCTTGGTGAAGGATCCTACGAGCAGTACTTC. It specifies CATSRDLGEGSYEQYF.

This chain joins TRBV25-1 and TRBJ1-1, with TRBD1 identical over 8 bases. The ends lost 2 bases at V and 10 bases at J; junction bases unmatched: 6. Germline CDR1 MGHDK, CDR2 SYGVNS. The CDR3 is made up of 13 amino acids. CDR3 bases: TGTGCCAGCAGTGAAGCCCAGGGGGCCAGAGCTTTCTTT. It translates to CASSEAQGARAFF.

The chain's CDR3 is CASSLLGANEAFF. The CDR3 DNA follows: TGTGCCAGCAGTTTGCTGGGGGCGAATGAAGCTTTCTTT. This chain uses TRBV27 with TRBJ1-1, with D possibly being TRBD1 (6 bases). This CDR3 is 13 amino acids long. The germline gives CDR1 MNHEY, CDR2 SMNVEV (reference sequence). Trimming took 3 bases from V and 7 from J, leaving 12 bases between them.

V and J are TRBV12-1 and TRBJ2-7; the table assigns TRBD1, which was not confirmed against the DNA. TRBV12-1 is a pseudogene locus. This CDR3 contains 16 residues. Here the CDR3 reads CASSGLGQGWGYEQYF. The CDR3 DNA reads TGTGCCAGCAGCGGCCTCGGACAGGGTTGGGGCTACGAGCAGTACTTC.

The genes are TRBV7-9 and TRBJ2-7; D ambiguous. Trimming removed 5 bases at V and 0 bases at J, with 11 bases between. The CDR3 consists of 14 residues. Germline V gene data show CDR1 as SEHNR and CDR2 as FQNEAQ (reference sequence). CDR3 nucleotides: TGTGCCAGCAGCCCCGTGGGGAACTCCTACGAGCAGTACTTC. It specifies CASSPVGNSYEQYF.

This clone was found once. Other DNA sequences within the sample encode an identical CDR3. The chain is built from TRBV7-9 and TRBJ1-1; no definite D call. CDR3 size: 14 residues. Germline V gene data show CDR1 as SEHNR and CDR2 as FQNEAQ (reference sequence). V was trimmed by 0 bases and J by 1 base, leaving 6 bases between them. Here the CDR3 DNA reads TGTGCCAGCAGCTTAGCGCCATCGAACACTGAAGCTTTCTTT. Translated: CASSLAPSNTEAFF.

This chain joins TRBV5-1 and TRBJ2-1; no clear D. Trimming cost V 4 bases and J 4 bases, with 12 bases left between them. In germline, CDR1 is SGHRS, CDR2 YFSETQ. CDR3 length equals 14 residues. CDR3: CASSPGSAYNEQFF. Written as DNA, the CDR3 is TGCGCCAGCAGCCCCGGCAGTGCGTACAATGAGCAGTTCTTC.

Here the CDR3 reads CASSLFTGAYNEQFF. The CDR3 DNA is TGCGCCAGCAGCTTGTTTACGGGAGCTTACAATGAGCAGTTCTTC. The chain has TRBV5-1 and TRBJ2-1, with TRBD2 as a possible D gene (6 bases). V lost 1 base to trimming and J lost 4 bases, with 12 bases between them. CDR1 and CDR2 from the germline V gene are SGHRS and YFSETQ. The CDR3 covers 15 residues.

CDR3: CAWSVYAGQQVKSRLWDTQYF. CDR3 DNA: TGTGCCTGGAGTGTTTACGCGGGGCAGCAAGTTAAGTCGCGACTATGGGATACGCAGTATTTT. The chain carries TRBV30 and TRBJ2-3, with a possible D match to TRBD2 (6 bases). Germline lookup yields CDR1 GTSNPN and CDR2 SVGIG (reference sequence). Trimming left V 0 bases short and J 6 bases short, with 34 bases between. The CDR3 consists of 21 residues.

The V and J genes are TRBV29-1 and TRBJ2-7; a possible D gene is TRBD1 (5 bases). V was shortened by 1 base and J by 6 bases, with 13 bases between the two germline ends. The length of the CDR3 is 13 residues. From germline, CDR1 is SQVTM and CDR2 ANQGSEA. The CDR3 nucleotides are TGCAGCGTTGAAGTCCCAGGGCGGAGCGAGCAGTACTTC. Its protein is CSVEVPGRSEQYF.

V gene TRBV7-9 combines with J gene TRBJ1-4; 7 bases fit TRBD1. CDR1 SEHNR and CDR2 FQNEAQ come from the germline V gene (reference sequence). The J segment lost 8 bases and the V segment lost 5 bases, leaving 8 bases of the junction unmatched. The CDR3 sequence is 14 residues long. The CDR3 region has the DNA TGTGCCAGCAGCCGAACAGGGGTAGGCGAAAAACTGTTTTTT. The encoded protein is CASSRTGVGEKLFF.

This chain joins TRBV4-1 and TRBJ2-1, with 16 bases fitting TRBD2. Germline CDR1 reads MGHRA; CDR2 reads YSYEKL. J lost 2 bases, V lost 2 bases, and 9 bases had no gene match. The CDR3 sequence is 20 residues long. The CDR3 DNA is TGCGCCAGCAGCCAAACGGGACTAGCGGGAGGGCCAATAGCCTACAATGAGCAGTTCTTC. Protein: CASSQTGLAGGPIAYNEQFF.

This clone was counted once. Different DNA sequences within this sample yield the same CDR3. The gene calls are TRBV27 and TRBJ2-7, with D possibly being TRBD2 (5 bases). Per germline, CDR1 MNHEY and CDR2 SMNVEV (reference sequence). The CDR3 length is 14 residues. V was clipped by 2 bases and J by 4 bases, with 12 bases between them. The DNA for the CDR3 is TGTGCCAGCAGTTTACGAGGGCCAAATTACGAGCAGTACTTC. It translates to CASSLRGPNYEQYF.

V usage is TRBV7-8 and J usage is TRBJ2-3, with D tentatively TRBD1 or TRBD2 (5 bases each). Per the germline V gene, CDR1 is SGHVS and CDR2 is FQNEAQ. Trimming left V 1 base short and J 3 bases short, with 11 bases between. This CDR3 is built from 15 residues. The CDR3 region is CASSLVGESTDTQYF. The CDR3 DNA reads as TGTGCCAGCAGCTTAGTAGGGGAGTCTACAGATACGCAGTATTTT.

This clone was picked up one time. J is TRBJ2-7 and V is TRBV15; D may be TRBD1 or TRBD2 (6 bases each). The CDR3 runs 18 residues. CDR1 LNHNV and CDR2 YYDKDF come from the germline V gene (reference sequence). V was cut by 0 bases and J by 2 bases, with 20 bases left in between. CDR3 region: CATSRDLAEGGYPYEQYF. CDR3 DNA: TGTGCCACCAGCAGAGATCTTGCGGAGGGGGGATACCCCTACGAGCAGTACTTC.

The chain employs TRBV10-2 and TRBJ2-7; D gene ambiguous. Per germline, CDR1 WSHSY and CDR2 SAAADI. V dropped 8 bases and J dropped 2 bases, with 10 bases sitting between them. The CDR3 covers 12 residues. This CDR3 reads CASSRQAYEQYF. For the CDR3, the DNA is TGCGCCAGCTCTCGTCAGGCCTACGAGCAGTACTTC.

The J gene is TRBJ1-2, the V gene TRBV9; TRBD1 aligns across 10 bases. Germline V lookup: CDR1 SGDLS, CDR2 YYNGEE. CDR3 size: 15 residues. After removal of 2 bases from V and 5 bases from J, the junction contained 6 bases not matched to a gene. In nucleotides, the CDR3 is TGTGCCAGCAGCGTCGGACAGGGGGAGCTTTATGGCTACACCTTC. It specifies CASSVGQGELYGYTF.

This chain connects TRBV4-3 to TRBJ2-1; TRBD1 matches at 8 bases. Unmatched junction bases numbered 8, after V lost 4 bases and J lost 9 bases. The CDR3 has 14 residues. The germline V gene encodes CDR1 LGHNA and CDR2 YSLEER. This chain's CDR3 is CASSPYRGIGEQFF. The CDR3 bases are TGCGCCAGCAGCCCTTACAGGGGGATTGGTGAGCAGTTCTTC.

The CDR3 coding sequence is TGCGCCAGCAGCCAAGATCCGGGTTACACTGAAGCTTTCTTT. It is translated as CASSQDPGYTEAFF. J is TRBJ1-1 and V is TRBV4-1; D is unresolved. Deletions cut 0 bases from V and 3 bases from J, with 8 bases between. The germline CDR1 and CDR2 sequences are MGHRA and YSYEKL. The CDR3 is 14 residues long.

The rearrangement uses TRBV5-4 and TRBJ2-1; TRBD2 might be the D (6 bases). There are 11 residues in the CDR3. V was clipped by 4 bases and J by 10 bases, with 9 bases between them. Germline CDR1 and CDR2: SGHNT and YYREEE (reference sequence). CDR3 sequence: CASSDGGEQFF. CDR3 coding DNA: TGTGCCAGCAGCGACGGAGGGGAGCAGTTCTTC.